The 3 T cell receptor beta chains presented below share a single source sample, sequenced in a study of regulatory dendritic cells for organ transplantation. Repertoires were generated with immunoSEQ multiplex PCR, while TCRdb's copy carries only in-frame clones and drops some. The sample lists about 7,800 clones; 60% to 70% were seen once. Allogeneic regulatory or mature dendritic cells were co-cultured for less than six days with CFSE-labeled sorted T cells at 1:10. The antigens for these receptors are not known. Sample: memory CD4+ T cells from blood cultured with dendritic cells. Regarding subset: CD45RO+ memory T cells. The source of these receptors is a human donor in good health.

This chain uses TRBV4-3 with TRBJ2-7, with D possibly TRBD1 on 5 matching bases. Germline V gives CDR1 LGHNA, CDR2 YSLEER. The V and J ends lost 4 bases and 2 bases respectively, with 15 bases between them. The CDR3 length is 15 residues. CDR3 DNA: TGCGCCAGCAGCCCACAGGTTGGTGCACCCTACGAGCAGTACTTC. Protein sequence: CASSPQVGAPYEQYF.

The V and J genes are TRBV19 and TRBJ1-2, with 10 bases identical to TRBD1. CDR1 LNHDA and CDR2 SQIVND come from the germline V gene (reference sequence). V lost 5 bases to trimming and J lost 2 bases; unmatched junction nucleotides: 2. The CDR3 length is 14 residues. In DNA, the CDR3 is TGTGCCAGTAGTCTGGGACAGGGGAACTATGGCTACACCTTC. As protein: CASSLGQGNYGYTF.

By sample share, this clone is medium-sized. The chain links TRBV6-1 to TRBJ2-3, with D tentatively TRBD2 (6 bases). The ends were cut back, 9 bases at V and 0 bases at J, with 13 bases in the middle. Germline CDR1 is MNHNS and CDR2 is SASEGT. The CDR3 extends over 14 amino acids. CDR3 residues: CASAGISSTDTQYF. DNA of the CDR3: TGTGCCAGTGCGGGAATCTCTAGCACAGATACGCAGTATTTT.